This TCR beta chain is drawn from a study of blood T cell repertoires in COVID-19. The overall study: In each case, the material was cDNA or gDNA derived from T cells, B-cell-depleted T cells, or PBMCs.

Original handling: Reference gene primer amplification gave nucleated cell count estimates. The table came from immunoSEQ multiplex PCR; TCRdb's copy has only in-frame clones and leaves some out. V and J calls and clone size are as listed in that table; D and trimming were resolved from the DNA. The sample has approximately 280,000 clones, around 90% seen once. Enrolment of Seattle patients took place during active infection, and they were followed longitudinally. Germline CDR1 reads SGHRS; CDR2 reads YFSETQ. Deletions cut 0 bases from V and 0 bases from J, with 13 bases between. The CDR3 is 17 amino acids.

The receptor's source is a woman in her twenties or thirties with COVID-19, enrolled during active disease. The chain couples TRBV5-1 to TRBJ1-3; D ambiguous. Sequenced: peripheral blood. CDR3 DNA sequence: TGCGCCAGCAGCTTGGGCCCCAGGCTCCTCTCTGGAAACACCATATATTTT. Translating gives CASSLGPRLLSGNTIYF.